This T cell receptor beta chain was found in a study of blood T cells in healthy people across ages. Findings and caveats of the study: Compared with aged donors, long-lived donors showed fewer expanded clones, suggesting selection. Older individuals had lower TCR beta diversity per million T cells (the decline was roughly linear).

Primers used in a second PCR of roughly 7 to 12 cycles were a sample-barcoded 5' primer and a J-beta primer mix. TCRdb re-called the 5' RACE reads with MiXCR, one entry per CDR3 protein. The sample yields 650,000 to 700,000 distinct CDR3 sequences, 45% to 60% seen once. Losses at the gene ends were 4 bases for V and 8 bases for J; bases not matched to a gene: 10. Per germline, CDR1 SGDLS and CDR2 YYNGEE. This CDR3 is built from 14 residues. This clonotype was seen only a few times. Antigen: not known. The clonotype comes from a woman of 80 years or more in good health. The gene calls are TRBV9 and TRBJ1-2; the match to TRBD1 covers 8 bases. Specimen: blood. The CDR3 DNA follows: TGTGCCAGCAGCAGAAACCTCGACAGGGGAGGCTACACCTTC. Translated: CASSRNLDRGGYTF.